The 32 T cell receptor beta chains below were found in one sample sequenced in a study of cytomegalovirus exposure and HLA in healthy donors. Researchers ran the PCR with 60 Vbeta and 13 Jbeta primers. Profiling relied on immunoSEQ multiplex PCR, and the TCRdb table lists in-frame clones only, not all of them. The data hold 90,000 or so clones, with 70% observed a single time. Sequencing was done on a sample of PBMCs. The receptors come from a woman aged 50 to 60 in good health and CMV-seropositive.

This chain connects TRBV7-9 to TRBJ2-1, with D maybe TRBD2 (6 bases). The V gene's germline CDR1 is SEHNR and CDR2 FQNEAQ (reference sequence). Between the trimmed V and J ends, which lost 4 bases and 2 bases, there was a span of 12 bases. CDR3 length: 15 amino acids. CDR3 DNA sequence: TGTGCCAGCAGCTACCGGGAGAGAACCTACAATGAGCAGTTCTTC. Amino acids: CASSYRERTYNEQFF. Combining the CDR3 with reference TRBV7-9 and TRBJ2-1 gives the whole variable domain DTGVSQNPRHKITKRGQNVTFRCDPISEHNRLYWYRQTLGQGPEFLTYFQNEAQLEKSRLLSDRFSAERPKGSFSTLEIQRTEQGDSAMYLCASSYRERTYNEQFFGPGTRLTVL.

The V gene is TRBV6-1, the J gene TRBJ2-5; tentatively, D is TRBD2 (5 bases). Germline-derived CDR1 and CDR2 are MNHNS and SASEGT. V was clipped by 2 bases and J by 1 base, with 11 bases between them. The CDR3 covers 15 residues. CDR3 sequence: CASSESRGLQETQYF. The CDR3 DNA sequence: TGTGCCAGCAGTGAAAGTCGAGGACTCCAAGAGACCCAGTACTTC.

The rearrangement joins TRBV2 to TRBJ2-7; 10 nucleotides line up with TRBD2. J gave up 4 bases and V 4 bases, and 4 bases lay outside the gene matches. The CDR3 consists of 14 residues. From germline, CDR1 is SNHLY and CDR2 FYNNEI. Here the CDR3 DNA reads TGTGCCAGCAGTGTTGAGCGGGAGGGGTACGAGCAGTACTTC. This codes for CASSVEREGYEQYF.

This clone showed up just a few times. V usage is TRBV18 and J usage is TRBJ1-4, with a weak D call TRBD1 (5 bases). The V and J ends lost 2 bases and 9 bases respectively, with 16 bases between them. CDR1 KGHSH and CDR2 LQKENI come from the germline V gene. The length of the CDR3 is 15 residues. The CDR3 sequence is CASSPEWQGGQKLFF. CDR3 in DNA: TGTGCCAGCTCACCAGAATGGCAGGGAGGTCAAAAACTGTTTTTT.

This chain joins TRBV9 and TRBJ1-5; 9 positions match TRBD1. The CDR3 contains 15 residues. Germline V gives CDR1 SGDLS, CDR2 YYNGEE. V shed 2 bases and J 1 base; nucleotides not matched to a gene: 1. As DNA, the CDR3 is TGTGCCAGCAGCGTGGGACAGGGAAGCAATCAGCCCCAGCATTTT. This codes for CASSVGQGSNQPQHF.

This clone was seen a single time. The gene calls are TRBV28 and TRBJ1-1; 11 bases line up with TRBD1. Trimming cost V 6 bases and J 0 bases; bases outside gene matches: 6. Looked up from germline, CDR1 is MDHEN and CDR2 is SYDVKM. The CDR3 is made up of 16 amino acids. CDR3 nucleotide sequence: TGTGCCAGCAGCTTCGGACAGGGGGCGATGAACACTGAAGCTTTCTTT. Translating gives CASSFGQGAMNTEAFF.

The CDR3 DNA reads as TGTGCCAGCAGCTTAGCACTAGCGGGTAATACGCAGTATTTT. Protein: CASSLALAGNTQYF. The V call is TRBV7-2, the J call TRBJ2-3, with 9 bases matching TRBD2. Looked up from germline, CDR1 is SGHTA and CDR2 is FQGNSA. The junction had 2 bases not matched to a gene; V was cut back by 0 bases and J by 7 bases. CDR3 length: 14 residues.

The chain combines TRBV4-2 with TRBJ2-1; TRBD2 agrees at 8 bases. The length of the CDR3 is 17 residues. Germline V gene sequence: CDR1 LGHNA, CDR2 YNFKEQ. The V gene end was trimmed by 2 bases and the J gene end by 3 bases; junction bases not matched to a gene: 9. The chain's CDR3 is CASSQTGAGGHYNEQFF. The CDR3 coding sequence is TGTGCCAGCAGCCAAACGGGGGCGGGAGGACACTACAATGAGCAGTTCTTC.

This chain joins TRBV5-4 and TRBJ2-5, with D perhaps matching TRBD1 (5 bases). V gave up 0 bases and J gave up 9 bases, with 9 bases separating them. Germline CDR1 is SGHNT and CDR2 is YYREEE (reference sequence). This CDR3 has 12 residues. The CDR3 reads CASSLDRLAQYF. Written as DNA, the CDR3 is TGTGCCAGCAGCTTGGACAGGTTGGCCCAGTACTTC.

In this sample, this clone turned up a few times. The gene calls are TRBV14 and TRBJ2-7; TRBD2 matches at 8 bases. CDR1 is SGHDN, CDR2 FVKESK, per germline. The CDR3 extends over 15 amino acids. V dropped 4 bases and J dropped 3; count of bases not matched to a gene: 8. CDR3 in DNA: TGTGCCAGCAGCCCGAGGACTAGCATCGTCTACGAGCAGTACTTC. Its protein is CASSPRTSIVYEQYF. The entire variable domain, with the rest obtained from reference TRBV14 and TRBJ2-7, is as follows: EAGVTQFPSHSVIEKGQTVTLRCDPISGHDNLYWYRRVMGKEIKFLLHFVKESKQDESGMPNNRFLAERTGGTYSTLKVQPAELEDSGVYFCASSPRTSIVYEQYFGPGTRLTVT.

The V call is TRBV25-1, the J call TRBJ1-2, with a weak D call TRBD1 (6 bases). Germline V CDR1 and CDR2: MGHDK, SYGVNS. V lost 4 bases and J lost 5, with 14 bases in between. CDR3 length equals 14 residues. As DNA, the CDR3 is TGTGCCAGCAGTGCCCCGGGACAACATTATGGCTACACCTTC. It codes for CASSAPGQHYGYTF.

This clone was recorded only once. The rearrangement uses TRBV12-1 and TRBJ2-5; the table's TRBD1 call for D was not verified on the DNA. TRBV12-1 is marked as a pseudogene. The CDR3 consists of 17 residues. The CDR3 DNA reads as TGTGCCAGCAGCTACTCCACCGGGACACCCGGACAAGAGACCCAGTACTTC. Protein: CASSYSTGTPGQETQYF.

V usage is TRBV6-6 and J usage is TRBJ2-3; 9 bases line up with TRBD2. J gave up 2 bases and V 8 bases, and 5 bases lay outside the gene matches. Germline V gene lookup returns CDR1 MNHNY and CDR2 SVGAGI (reference sequence). The CDR3 has 14 residues. The CDR3 DNA reads as TGTGCCAGCCGCGCGGGAGGGCCCACAGATACGCAGTATTTT. As protein: CASRAGGPTDTQYF.

This chain uses TRBV28 with TRBJ1-1; 7 nucleotides line up with TRBD1. The CDR3 runs to 11 residues. Losses at the gene ends were 8 bases for V and 10 bases for J; bases not matched to a gene: 7. Per the germline V gene, CDR1 is MDHEN and CDR2 is SYDVKM. The CDR3 sequence: CASETTGVAFF. In DNA form, the CDR3 reads TGTGCCAGCGAAACAACAGGGGTAGCTTTCTTT.

This clone was detected a few times. The genes are TRBV7-2 and TRBJ2-4; a weak D match, TRBD1 (6 bases). The length of the CDR3 is 13 residues. The ends were cut back, 2 bases at V and 6 bases at J, with 8 bases in the middle. Germline loops: CDR1 SGHTA, CDR2 FQGNSA. The CDR3 bases are TGTGCCAGCAGCTTATTGGGGGCAAACATTCAGTACTTC. As protein: CASSLLGANIQYF.

This sequence joins TRBV30 and TRBJ2-5; D is unresolved. The CDR3 consists of 11 residues. Trimming removed 2 bases at V and 3 bases at J, with 4 bases between. Germline CDR1 GTSNPN, CDR2 SVGIG (reference sequence). CDR3 in amino acids: CAWSNKETQYF. CDR3 bases: TGTGCCTGGAGTAATAAAGAGACCCAGTACTTC.

The gene calls are TRBV7-2 and TRBJ1-4, with D hard to call. Germline CDR1 is SGHTA and CDR2 is FQGNSA. V lost 5 bases and J 8 bases, leaving 15 bases between the germline ends. This CDR3 contains 14 residues. The CDR3 DNA is TGTGCCAGCAGCGTGGACGGGAGGAGGGAAAAACTGTTTTTT. Its protein product is CASSVDGRREKLFF.

This clone was counted once. The chain combines TRBV2 with TRBJ1-5; tentative D call: TRBD1 (5 bases). Germline values: CDR1 SNHLY, CDR2 FYNNEI. V gave up 7 bases and J gave up 5 bases, with 21 bases separating them. There are 16 residues in the CDR3. CDR3 nucleotide sequence: TGTGCCAGCAAACCTCCCGGGCGGGGGGGGGATCAGCCCCAGCATTTT. Translating gives CASKPPGRGGDQPQHF.

This sequence joins TRBV6-1 and TRBJ1-4; possible D gene TRBD1, 6 bases. Deletions cut 0 bases from V and 8 bases from J, with 19 bases between. This CDR3 has 17 residues. Per the germline V gene, CDR1 is MNHNS and CDR2 is SASEGT. The DNA of the CDR3 is TGTGCCAGCAGTGAAGCGAACGAGGGGGGGTTCTGGGAAAAACTGTTTTTT. This translates into CASSEANEGGFWEKLFF.

The chain is built from TRBV7-9 and TRBJ1-1, with D possibly TRBD1 on 5 matching bases. V lost 4 bases, J lost 1 base, and 7 bases lay in between. The CDR3 has 13 amino acids. Germline CDR1 and CDR2: SEHNR and FQNEAQ (reference sequence). The chain's CDR3 is CASSSTENTEAFF. Written as DNA, the CDR3 is TGTGCCAGCAGCTCGACAGAGAACACTGAAGCTTTCTTT.

The table lists this clone with a few counts. The chain couples TRBV19 to TRBJ2-1, with 7 bases lining up with TRBD1. The germline V gene has CDR1 LNHDA and CDR2 SQIVND (reference sequence). CDR3 length: 14 residues. Unmatched junction bases numbered 5, after V lost 2 bases and J lost 7 bases. CDR3 nucleotide sequence: TGTGCCAGTAGTATACCACTACAGGGGAATGAGCAGTTCTTC. This encodes CASSIPLQGNEQFF.

This clone was picked up a small number of times. V usage is TRBV19 and J usage is TRBJ2-3, with D perhaps matching TRBD2 (7 bases). V was trimmed by 2 bases and J by 7 bases, leaving 16 bases between them. The CDR3 contains 15 residues. Per germline, CDR1 LNHDA and CDR2 SQIVND (reference sequence). The CDR3 DNA is TGTGCCAGTAGTATACCTAGGGGGGGAGGAAATACGCAGTATTTT. The encoded protein is CASSIPRGGGNTQYF. Full variable domain (missing parts from reference TRBV19 and TRBJ2-3): DGGITQSPKYLFRKEGQNVTLSCEQNLNHDAMYWYRQDPGQGLRLIYYSQIVNDFQKGDIAEGYSVSREKKESFPLTVTSAQKNPTAFYLCASSIPRGGGNTQYFGPGTRLTVL.

About this clone itself: A junction boundary mismatches the germline segment, possibly from a read error. V usage is TRBV4-1 and J usage is TRBJ2-7; 8 nucleotides align to TRBD1. Looked up from germline, CDR1 is MGHRA and CDR2 is YSYEKL. CDR3 length: 15 amino acids. The CDR3 spells CASSQGDRTSYGQYF. The CDR3 region has the DNA TGCGCCAGCAGCCAGGGGGACAGGACTTCTTACGGGCAGTACTTC.

The V gene is TRBV7-3, the J gene TRBJ2-3, with 8 positions matching TRBD1. V was clipped by 5 bases and J by 2 bases; unmatched bases: 3. Germline V gene sequence: CDR1 SGHTA, CDR2 FQGTGA. The CDR3 contains 14 residues. The CDR3 region has the DNA TGTGCCAGCAGCCGGACAGGGAACACAGATACGCAGTATTTT. Translating it yields CASSRTGNTDTQYF.

J is TRBJ1-2 and V is TRBV28; D call uncertain. Germline CDR1 MDHEN, CDR2 SYDVKM. The V end lost 3 bases, the J end lost 8 bases, and 13 bases lay between the germline ends. This CDR3 has 13 residues. CDR3 DNA: TGTGCCAGCAGTTTTTGGACTCAGGAAGGCTACACCTTC. This encodes CASSFWTQEGYTF.

The chain is built from TRBV2 and TRBJ2-2; TRBD2 matches 16 bases. This CDR3 has 20 amino acids. CDR1 and CDR2 (germline): SNHLY, FYNNEI. V dropped 7 bases and J dropped 6; count of bases not matched to a gene: 17. The CDR3 DNA sequence: TGTGCCAGCACCCTCTCCCCGGGACTAGCGGGAGGGCTGGAGTCCGGGGAGCTGTTTTTT. This gives the protein CASTLSPGLAGGLESGELFF.

The chain uses TRBV28 and TRBJ2-3, with a tentative D call TRBD2 (5 bases). The CDR3 extends over 12 amino acids. Trimming left V 6 bases short and J 1 base short, with 5 bases between. Germline CDR1 MDHEN, CDR2 SYDVKM. In nucleotides, the CDR3 is TGTGCCAGCAGGAGGGGCACAGATACGCAGTATTTT. Protein: CASRRGTDTQYF.

The table lists this clone with a count of one. This chain joins TRBV19 and TRBJ1-1, with D perhaps TRBD1 (5 bases). Trimming pared 5 bases from V and 4 bases from J, leaving 14 bases between. Germline V gives CDR1 LNHDA, CDR2 SQIVND (reference sequence). The CDR3 has 14 amino acids. CDR3 sequence reads: CASSAPVGGTEAFF. DNA for the CDR3: TGTGCCAGTAGTGCCCCGGTGGGGGGCACTGAAGCTTTCTTT.

This clone was detected only a few times. The chain links TRBV6-5 to TRBJ2-7; TRBD1 aligns across 7 bases. The germline CDR1 and CDR2 sequences are MNHEY and SVGAGI. The CDR3 contains 14 residues. The V gene end was trimmed by 6 bases and the J gene end by 4 bases; junction bases not matched to a gene: 9. The CDR3 region has the DNA TGTGCCAGCAGGGTCCCGGGACAGCTTTACGAGCAGTACTTC. It specifies CASRVPGQLYEQYF.

The chain employs TRBV27 and TRBJ1-2; D call uncertain. CDR3 size: 14 residues. Looked up from germline, CDR1 is MNHEY and CDR2 is SMNVEV (reference sequence). Trimming shortened V by 3 bases and J by 4 bases, and 12 bases separated the two germline ends. Here the CDR3 reads CASSFRPHGYGYTF. The DNA of the CDR3 is TGTGCCAGCAGTTTCAGGCCCCACGGCTATGGCTACACCTTC.

The genes are TRBV4-1 and TRBJ2-7; 9 bases agree with TRBD2. Germline CDR1 reads MGHRA; CDR2 reads YSYEKL. This CDR3 spans 16 amino acids. After removal of 4 bases from V and 7 bases from J, the junction contained 14 bases not matched to a gene. CDR3 amino acids: CASSPPNSGSWGEQYF. CDR3 nucleotides: TGCGCCAGCAGCCCGCCCAATAGCGGGAGTTGGGGGGAGCAGTACTTC.

V usage is TRBV7-6 and J usage is TRBJ2-7; 8 bases are shared with TRBD1. This CDR3 is 15 amino acids long. V gave up 1 base and J gave up 3 bases; unmatched junction bases: 5. CDR1 and CDR2 (germline): SGHVS, FNYEAQ. The CDR3 loop is CASSLGQGLLYEQYF. The DNA for the CDR3 is TGTGCCAGCAGCTTAGGACAGGGGCTTCTCTACGAGCAGTACTTC.